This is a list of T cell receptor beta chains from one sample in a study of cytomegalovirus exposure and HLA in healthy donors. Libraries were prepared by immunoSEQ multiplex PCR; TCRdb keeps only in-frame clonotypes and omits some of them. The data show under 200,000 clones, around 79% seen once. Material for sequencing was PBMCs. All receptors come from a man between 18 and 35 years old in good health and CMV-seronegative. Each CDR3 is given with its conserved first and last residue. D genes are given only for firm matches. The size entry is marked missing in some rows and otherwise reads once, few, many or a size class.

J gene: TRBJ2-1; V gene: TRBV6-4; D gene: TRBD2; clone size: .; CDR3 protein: CASSEELAGTEQFF; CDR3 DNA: TGTGCCAGCAGTGAGGAGCTAGCGGGTACTGAGCAGTTCTTC
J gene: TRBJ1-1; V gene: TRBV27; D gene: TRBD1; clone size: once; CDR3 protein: CASSPSTGSNTEAFF; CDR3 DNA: TGTGCCAGCAGTCCATCGACAGGGTCGAACACTGAAGCTTTCTTT
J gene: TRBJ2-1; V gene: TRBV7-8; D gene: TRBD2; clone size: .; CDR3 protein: CASSRGRENSNEQFF; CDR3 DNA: TGTGCCAGCAGCCGCGGGCGGGAGAATAGCAATGAGCAGTTCTTC
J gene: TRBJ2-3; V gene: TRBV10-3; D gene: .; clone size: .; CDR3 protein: CAISETGSDTQYF; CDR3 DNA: TGTGCCATCAGTGAGACAGGGTCAGATACGCAGTATTTT
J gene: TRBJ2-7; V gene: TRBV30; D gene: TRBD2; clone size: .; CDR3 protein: CAWSSGRAHEQYF; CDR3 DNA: TGTGCCTGGTCTAGCGGGAGGGCCCACGAGCAGTACTTC
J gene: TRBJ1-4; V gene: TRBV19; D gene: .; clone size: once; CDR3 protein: CASSTRTGDEKLFF; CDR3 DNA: TGTGCCAGTAGTACAAGAACAGGAGATGAAAAACTGTTTTTT
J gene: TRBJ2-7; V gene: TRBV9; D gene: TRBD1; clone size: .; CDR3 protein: CASSPRTGSSYEQYF; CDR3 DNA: TGTGCCAGCAGCCCGAGGACAGGGAGCTCCTACGAGCAGTACTTC
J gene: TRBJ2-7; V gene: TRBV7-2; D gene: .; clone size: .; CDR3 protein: CASSLGANSYEQYF; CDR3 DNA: TGTGCCAGCAGCTTAGGAGCTAACTCCTACGAGCAGTACTTC
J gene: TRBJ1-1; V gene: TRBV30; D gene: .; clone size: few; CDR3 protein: CAWSAIGGTEAFF; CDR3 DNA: TGTGCCTGGAGTGCGATAGGGGGCACTGAAGCTTTCTTT
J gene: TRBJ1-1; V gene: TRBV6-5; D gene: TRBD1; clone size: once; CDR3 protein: CASIRLQGGGTEAFF; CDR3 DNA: TGTGCCAGCATACGCTTGCAGGGGGGCGGAACTGAAGCTTTCTTT
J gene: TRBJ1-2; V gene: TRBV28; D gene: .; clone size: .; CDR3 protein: CASSFGLSGYTF; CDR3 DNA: TGTGCCAGCAGTTTCGGGTTATCGGGCTACACCTTC
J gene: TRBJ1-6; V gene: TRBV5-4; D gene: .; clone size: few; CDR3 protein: CASSRKGDSPLHF; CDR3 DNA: TGTGCCAGCAGCAGGAAGGGGGATTCACCCCTCCACTTT
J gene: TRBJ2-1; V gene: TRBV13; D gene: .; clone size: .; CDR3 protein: CASSPAAPSYNEQFF; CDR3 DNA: TGTGCCAGCAGCCCAGCGGCACCCTCCTACAATGAGCAGTTCTTC
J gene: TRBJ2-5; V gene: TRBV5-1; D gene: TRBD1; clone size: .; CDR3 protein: CASSSRQGWETQYF; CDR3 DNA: TGCGCCAGCAGCTCCAGACAGGGTTGGGAGACCCAGTACTTC
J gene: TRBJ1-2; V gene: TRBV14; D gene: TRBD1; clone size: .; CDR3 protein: CASSQAYRGGYTF; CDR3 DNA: TGTGCCAGCAGCCAAGCCTACAGGGGTGGCTACACCTTC
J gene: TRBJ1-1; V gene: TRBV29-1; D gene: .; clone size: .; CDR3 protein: CSGGYTEAFF; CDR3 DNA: TGCAGCGGCGGGTACACTGAAGCTTTCTTT
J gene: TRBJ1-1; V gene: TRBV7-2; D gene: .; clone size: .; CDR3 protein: CASGKLAVAGYTEAFF; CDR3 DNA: TGTGCCAGCGGTAAACTGGCAGTGGCGGGGTACACTGAAGCTTTCTTT
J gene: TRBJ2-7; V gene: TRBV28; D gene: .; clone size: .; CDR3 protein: CASTTTSYEQHF; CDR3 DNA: TGTGCCAGCACCACTACTAGCTACGAGCAGCACTTC
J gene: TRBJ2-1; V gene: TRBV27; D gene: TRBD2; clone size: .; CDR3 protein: CASSLSTSRYNEQFF; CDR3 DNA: TGTGCCAGCAGTTTATCGACTAGCAGATACAATGAGCAGTTCTTC
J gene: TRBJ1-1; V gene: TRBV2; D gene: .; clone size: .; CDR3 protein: CASGKESNTEAFF; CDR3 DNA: TGTGCCAGCGGCAAGGAGTCGAACACTGAAGCTTTCTTT